This paragraph covers one TCR beta chain sequence. Using immunoSEQ multiplex PCR, the repertoire was profiled, and TCRdb retains in-frame clones only, with some absent. Of some 500,000 clones listed, 75% to 80% are singletons. This sample was included in a study of shared clonotypes between healthy human individuals. Looked up from germline, CDR1 is SEHNR and CDR2 is FQNEAQ (reference sequence). The CDR3 has 14 amino acids. The germline V and J ends were trimmed by 4 bases and 8 bases, with 15 bases remaining between them. This TCR derives from a woman aged 40-49 years in good health. Some clones in this sample may be carry-over from other donors' samples. The sample consisted of PBMCs. This chain joins TRBV7-9 and TRBJ2-1, with D perhaps TRBD2 (6 bases). CDR3 bases: TGTGCCAGCAGCTCCACGGGAGTGATCTATGAGCAGTTCTTC. Its translation is CASSSTGVIYEQFF.